Given below is one T cell receptor beta chain in context. Trimming cost V 3 bases and J 6 bases; bases outside gene matches: 5. This CDR3 has 15 residues. Germline CDR1 is LNHDA and CDR2 is SQIVND (reference sequence). The data derive from a study of blood T cell repertoires in COVID-19. Original data processing: Estimation of nucleated cell counts was performed using reference gene primer amplification. Repertoires were generated with immunoSEQ multiplex PCR, while TCRdb's copy carries only in-frame clones and drops some. V, J and clone size were drawn from that table, and D and trimming were deduced from the DNA. The repertoire holds about 230,000 clones, with about nine tenths as singletons.

This chain joins TRBV19 and TRBJ1-4; 9 bases align to TRBD1. The sequencing input was peripheral blood. This TCR was recovered from a woman aged 60-70 years with acute or convalescent COVID-19. In DNA, the CDR3 is TGTGCCAGTAGTATGTTCGGGGACAGGGATGAAAAACTGTTTTTT. Amino acid sequence: CASSMFGDRDEKLFF.